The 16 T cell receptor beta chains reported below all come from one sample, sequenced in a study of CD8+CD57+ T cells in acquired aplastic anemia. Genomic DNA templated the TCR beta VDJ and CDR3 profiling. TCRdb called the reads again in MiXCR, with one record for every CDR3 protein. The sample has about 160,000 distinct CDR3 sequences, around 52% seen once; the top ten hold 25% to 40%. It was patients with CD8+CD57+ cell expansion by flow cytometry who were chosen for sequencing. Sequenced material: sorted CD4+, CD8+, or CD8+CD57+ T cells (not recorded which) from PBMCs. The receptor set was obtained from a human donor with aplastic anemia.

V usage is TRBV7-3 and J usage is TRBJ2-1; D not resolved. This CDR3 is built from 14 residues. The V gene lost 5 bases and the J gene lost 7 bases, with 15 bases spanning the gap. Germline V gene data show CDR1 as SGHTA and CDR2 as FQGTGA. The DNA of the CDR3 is TGTGCCAGCAGCACGAATTATGGGCTGAATGAGCAGTTCTTC. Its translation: CASSTNYGLNEQFF. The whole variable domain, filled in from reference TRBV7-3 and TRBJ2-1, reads GAGVSQTPSNKVTEKGKYVELRCDPISGHTALYWYRQSLGQGPEFLIYFQGTGAADDSGLPNDRFFAVRPEGSVSTLKIQRTERGDSAVYLCASSTNYGLNEQFFGPGTRLTVL.

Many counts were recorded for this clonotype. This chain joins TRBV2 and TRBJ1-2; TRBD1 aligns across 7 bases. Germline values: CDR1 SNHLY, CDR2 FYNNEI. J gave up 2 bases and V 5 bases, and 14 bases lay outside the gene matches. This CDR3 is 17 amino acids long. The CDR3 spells CASSLYRGQVGNYGYTF. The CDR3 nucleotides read TGTGCCAGCAGTCTCTACCGAGGACAGGTCGGGAACTATGGCTACACCTTC.

CDR3: CASSRTGTATYEQYF. The CDR3 DNA is TGTGCCAGCAGCAGAACCGGGACAGCTACCTACGAGCAGTACTTC. The gene calls are TRBV7-2 and TRBJ2-7, with 7 nucleotides matching TRBD1. CDR1 and CDR2 from the germline V gene are SGHTA and FQGNSA. The CDR3 sequence is 15 residues long. J gave up 2 bases and V 5 bases, and 9 bases lay outside the gene matches.

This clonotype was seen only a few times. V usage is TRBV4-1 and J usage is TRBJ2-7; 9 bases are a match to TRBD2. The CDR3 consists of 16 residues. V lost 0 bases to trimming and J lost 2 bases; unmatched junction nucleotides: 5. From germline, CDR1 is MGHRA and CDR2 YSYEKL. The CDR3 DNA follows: TGCGCCAGCAGCCAAGAGCGACTAGCGGCTCCCTACGAGCAGTACTTC. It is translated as CASSQERLAAPYEQYF.

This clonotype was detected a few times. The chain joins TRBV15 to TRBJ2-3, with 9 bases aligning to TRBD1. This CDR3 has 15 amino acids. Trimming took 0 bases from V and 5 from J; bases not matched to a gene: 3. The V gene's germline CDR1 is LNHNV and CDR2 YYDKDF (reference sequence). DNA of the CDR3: TGTGCCACCAGCAGAGACGGACAGGGGAGAGATACGCAGTATTTT. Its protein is CATSRDGQGRDTQYF.

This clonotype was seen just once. As DNA, the CDR3 is TGTGCCAGCACGGCCGGACATCTTGATTCACCCCTCCACTTT. Its protein is CASTAGHLDSPLHF. The rearrangement uses TRBV2 and TRBJ1-6; TRBD1 is a possible D gene (5 bases). Germline assignment: CDR1 SNHLY and CDR2 FYNNEI. This CDR3 region has 14 residues. V was shortened by 7 bases and J by 8 bases, with 15 bases between the two germline ends.

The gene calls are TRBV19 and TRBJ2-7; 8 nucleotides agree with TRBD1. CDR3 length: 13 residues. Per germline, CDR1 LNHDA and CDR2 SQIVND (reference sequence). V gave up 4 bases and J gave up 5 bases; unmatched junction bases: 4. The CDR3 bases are TGTGCCAGTAGTAGCCAGGGGGCCCACGAGCAGTACTTC. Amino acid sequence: CASSSQGAHEQYF.

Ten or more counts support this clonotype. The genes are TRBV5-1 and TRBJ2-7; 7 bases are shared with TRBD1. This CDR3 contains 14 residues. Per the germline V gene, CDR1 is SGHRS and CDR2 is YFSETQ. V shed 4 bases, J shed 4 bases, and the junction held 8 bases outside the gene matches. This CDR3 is CASSRTGTEYEQYF. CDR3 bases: TGCGCCAGCAGCAGGACCGGGACAGAATACGAGCAGTACTTC.

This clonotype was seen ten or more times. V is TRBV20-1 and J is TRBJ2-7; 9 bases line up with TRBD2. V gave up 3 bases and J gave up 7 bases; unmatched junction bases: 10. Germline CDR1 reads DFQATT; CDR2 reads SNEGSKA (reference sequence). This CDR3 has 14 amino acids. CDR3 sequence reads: CSARTSGFPGEQYF. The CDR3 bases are TGCAGTGCTAGGACTAGCGGTTTTCCTGGGGAGCAGTACTTC.

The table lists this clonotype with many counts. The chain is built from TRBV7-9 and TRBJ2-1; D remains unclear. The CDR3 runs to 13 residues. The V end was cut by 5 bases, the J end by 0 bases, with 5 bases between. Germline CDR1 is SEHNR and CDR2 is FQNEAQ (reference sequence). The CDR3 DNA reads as TGTGCCAGCAGCCCTAGCTCCTACAATGAGCAGTTCTTC. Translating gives CASSPSSYNEQFF.

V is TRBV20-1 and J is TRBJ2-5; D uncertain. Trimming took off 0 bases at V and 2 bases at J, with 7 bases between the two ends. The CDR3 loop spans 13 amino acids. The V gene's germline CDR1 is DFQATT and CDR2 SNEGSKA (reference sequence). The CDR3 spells CSAREAKQETQYF. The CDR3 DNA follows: TGCAGTGCTAGAGAGGCTAAACAAGAGACCCAGTACTTC.

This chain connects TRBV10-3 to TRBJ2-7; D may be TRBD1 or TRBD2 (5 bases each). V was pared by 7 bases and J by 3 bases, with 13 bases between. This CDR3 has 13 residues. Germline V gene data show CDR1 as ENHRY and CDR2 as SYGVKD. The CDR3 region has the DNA TGTGCCATCATGGGGACGGAGGACTACGAGCAGTACTTC. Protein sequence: CAIMGTEDYEQYF.

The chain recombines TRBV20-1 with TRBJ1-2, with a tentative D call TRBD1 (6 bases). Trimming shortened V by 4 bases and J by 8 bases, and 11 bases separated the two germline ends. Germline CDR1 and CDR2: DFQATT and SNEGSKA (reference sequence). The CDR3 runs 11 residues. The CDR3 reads CSANRQEGYTF. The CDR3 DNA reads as TGCAGTGCTAATCGACAGGAAGGCTACACCTTC.

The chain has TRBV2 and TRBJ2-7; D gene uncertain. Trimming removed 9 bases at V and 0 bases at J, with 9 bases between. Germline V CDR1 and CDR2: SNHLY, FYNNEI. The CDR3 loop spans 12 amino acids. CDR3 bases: TGTGCCAGTACGAAAGACTCCTACGAGCAGTACTTC. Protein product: CASTKDSYEQYF.

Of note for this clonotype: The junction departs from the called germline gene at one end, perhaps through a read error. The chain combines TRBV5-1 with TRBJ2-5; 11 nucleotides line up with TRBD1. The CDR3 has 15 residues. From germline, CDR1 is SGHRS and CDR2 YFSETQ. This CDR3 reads CASSAGQGGIEAQYF. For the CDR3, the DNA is TGCGCCAGCAGCGCGGGACAGGGGGGTATAGAGGCCCAGTACTTC.

The CDR3: CASSQEISGSTDTQYF. CDR3 DNA sequence: TGTGCCAGCAGCCAAGAAATTAGCGGTAGCACAGATACGCAGTATTTT. The rearrangement uses TRBV3-1 and TRBJ2-3; maybe TRBD2 (6 bases). Trimming left V 0 bases short and J 0 bases short, with 10 bases between. This CDR3 has 16 amino acids. Germline CDR1 is LGHDT and CDR2 is YNNKEL (reference sequence).